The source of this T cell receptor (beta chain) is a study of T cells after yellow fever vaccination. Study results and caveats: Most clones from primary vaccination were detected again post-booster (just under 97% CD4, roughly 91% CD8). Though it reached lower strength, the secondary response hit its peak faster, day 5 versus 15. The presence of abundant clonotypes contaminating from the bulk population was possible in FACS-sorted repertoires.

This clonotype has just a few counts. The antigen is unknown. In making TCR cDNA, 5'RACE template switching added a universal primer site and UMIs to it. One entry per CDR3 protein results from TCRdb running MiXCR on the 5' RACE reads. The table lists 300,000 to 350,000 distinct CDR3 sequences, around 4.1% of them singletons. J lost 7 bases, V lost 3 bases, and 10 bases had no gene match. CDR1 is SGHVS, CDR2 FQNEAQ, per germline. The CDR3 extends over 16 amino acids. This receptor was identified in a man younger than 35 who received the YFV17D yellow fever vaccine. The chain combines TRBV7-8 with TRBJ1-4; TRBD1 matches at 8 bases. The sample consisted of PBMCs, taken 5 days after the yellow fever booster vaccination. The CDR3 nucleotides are TGTGCCAGCAGCTTTACTTCAGGGGGCGTCGGTGAAAAACTGTTTTTT. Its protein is CASSFTSGGVGEKLFF.